This T cell receptor (beta chain) was obtained from a study of breast tumors, draining lymph nodes, adjacent tissues. Findings and caveats of the study: Compared with lymph nodes, tumors were less diverse; compared with nontumor tissue, more. Luminal-like breast cancer showed significantly greater tumor-nontumor repertoire similarity than basal-like breast cancer did. Data only fit, rather than demonstrated, lymph node origin of most tumor T cells.

In this sample, this clonotype turned up many times. Its antigen is not known. Looked up from germline, CDR1 is SQVTM and CDR2 is ANQGSEA. The CDR3 sequence is 12 residues long. V shed 7 bases and J shed 1 base, with 10 bases lying between them. Axillary draining lymph nodes of breast cancer patients supplied the node samples. TCRdb re-called the multiplex PCR reads through MiXCR, storing one row per CDR3 protein. The table has some 150,000 distinct CDR3 sequences, roughly 35% seen once; the top ten hold more than 3.5%. This clonotype was obtained from a female donor with breast cancer. Some clones in this sample may be carry-over from other donors' samples. The chain uses TRBV29-1 and TRBJ1-1, with D possibly being TRBD1 (5 bases). Sequencing was carried out using axillary lymph node tissue. The CDR3 DNA is TGCAGCGCCGGAACAGGGAACACTGAAGCTTTCTTT. Translation: CSAGTGNTEAFF. Based on the CDR3 plus reference TRBV29-1 and TRBJ1-1, the full variable domain is SAVISQKPSRDICQRGTSLTIQCQVDSQVTMMFWYRQQPGQSLTLIATANQGSEATYESGFVIDKFPISRPNLTFSTLTVSNMSPEDSSIYLCSAGTGNTEAFFGQGTRLTVV.